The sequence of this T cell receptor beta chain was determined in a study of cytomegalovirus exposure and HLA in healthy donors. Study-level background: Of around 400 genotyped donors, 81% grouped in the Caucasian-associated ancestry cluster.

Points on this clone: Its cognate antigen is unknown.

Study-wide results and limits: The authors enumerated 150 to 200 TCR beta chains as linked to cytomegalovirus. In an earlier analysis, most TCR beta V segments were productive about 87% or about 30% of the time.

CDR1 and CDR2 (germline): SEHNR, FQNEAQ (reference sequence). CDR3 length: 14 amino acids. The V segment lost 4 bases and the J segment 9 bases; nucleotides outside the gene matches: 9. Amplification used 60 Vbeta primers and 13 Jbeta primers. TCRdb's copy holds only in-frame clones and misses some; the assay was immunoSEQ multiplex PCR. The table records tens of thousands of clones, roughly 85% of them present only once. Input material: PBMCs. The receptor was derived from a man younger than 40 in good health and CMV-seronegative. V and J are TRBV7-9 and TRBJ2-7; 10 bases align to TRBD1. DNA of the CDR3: TGTGCCAGCAGCTCGAGACAGGGGGCAGCGGTGCAGTACTTC. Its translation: CASSSRQGAAVQYF. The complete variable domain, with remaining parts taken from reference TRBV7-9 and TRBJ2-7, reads DTGVSQNPRHKITKRGQNVTFRCDPISEHNRLYWYRQTLGQGPEFLTYFQNEAQLEKSRLLSDRFSAERPKGSFSTLEIQRTEQGDSAMYLCASSSRQGAAVQYFGPGTRLTVT.